This T cell receptor (beta chain) came from a study of beta chain features in type 1 diabetes. Overall study results and limits: In all four CD4+ subsets, TCRB CDR3 length was significantly, moderately reduced in type 1 diabetes.

A few counts support this clone. The antigen remains unidentified. The CDR3 is made up of 14 amino acids. With 5 bases removed from V and 2 bases from J, the gap between germline ends came to 13 bases. The germline CDR1 and CDR2 sequences are SEHNR and FQNEAQ (reference sequence). The study reverse transcribed the entire isolated RNA, so it sequenced expressed TCRB transcripts. The repertoire was sequenced with immunoSEQ multiplex PCR; TCRdb's copy has only in-frame clones and lacks some. The table has around 280,000 clones, roughly 15% seen once; the top ten hold less than 0.02%. The chain couples TRBV7-9 to TRBJ2-7, with D possibly TRBD2 on 6 matching bases. Sequencing used naive CD4+ T cells from blood. This sequence originates from a man in his late teens or twenties with type 1 diabetes. The CDR3 region has the DNA TGTGCCAGCAGCCCCATGGGGGGAGCCTACGAGCAGTACTTC. This gives the protein CASSPMGGAYEQYF.